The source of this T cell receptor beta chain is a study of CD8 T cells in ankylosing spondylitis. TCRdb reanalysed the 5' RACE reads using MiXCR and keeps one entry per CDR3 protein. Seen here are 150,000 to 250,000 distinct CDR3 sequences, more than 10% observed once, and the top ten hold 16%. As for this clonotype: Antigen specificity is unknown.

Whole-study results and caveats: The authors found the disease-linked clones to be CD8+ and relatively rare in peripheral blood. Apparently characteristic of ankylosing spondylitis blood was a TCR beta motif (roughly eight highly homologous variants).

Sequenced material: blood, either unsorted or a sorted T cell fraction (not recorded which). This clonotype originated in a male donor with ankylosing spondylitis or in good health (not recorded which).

CDR3 bases: TGTGCCAGCAGCTTTACAGGGGGTTTGGACACTGAAGCTTTCTTT. It is translated as CASSFTGGLDTEAFF. The chain combines TRBV7-9 with TRBJ1-1, with 8 bases identical to TRBD1. The germline CDR1 and CDR2 sequences are SEHNR and FQNEAQ (reference sequence). J was trimmed by 3 bases and V by 3 bases; bases with no gene match: 6. This CDR3 region has 15 residues.